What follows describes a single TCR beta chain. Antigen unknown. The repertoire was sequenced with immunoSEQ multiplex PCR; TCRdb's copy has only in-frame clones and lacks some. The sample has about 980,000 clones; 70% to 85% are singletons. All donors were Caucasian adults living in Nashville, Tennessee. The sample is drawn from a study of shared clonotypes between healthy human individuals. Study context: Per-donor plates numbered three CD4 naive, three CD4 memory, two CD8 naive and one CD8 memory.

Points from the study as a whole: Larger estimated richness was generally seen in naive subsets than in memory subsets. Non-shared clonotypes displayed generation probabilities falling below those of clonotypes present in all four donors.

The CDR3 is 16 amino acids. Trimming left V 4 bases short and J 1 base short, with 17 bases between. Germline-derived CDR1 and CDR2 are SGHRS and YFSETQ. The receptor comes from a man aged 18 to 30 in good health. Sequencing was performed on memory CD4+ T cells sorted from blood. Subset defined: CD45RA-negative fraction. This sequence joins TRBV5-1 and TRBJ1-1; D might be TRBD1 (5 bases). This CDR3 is CASSPQGIGSNTEAFF. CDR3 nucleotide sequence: TGCGCCAGCAGCCCCCAGGGAATCGGATCGAACACTGAAGCTTTCTTT.